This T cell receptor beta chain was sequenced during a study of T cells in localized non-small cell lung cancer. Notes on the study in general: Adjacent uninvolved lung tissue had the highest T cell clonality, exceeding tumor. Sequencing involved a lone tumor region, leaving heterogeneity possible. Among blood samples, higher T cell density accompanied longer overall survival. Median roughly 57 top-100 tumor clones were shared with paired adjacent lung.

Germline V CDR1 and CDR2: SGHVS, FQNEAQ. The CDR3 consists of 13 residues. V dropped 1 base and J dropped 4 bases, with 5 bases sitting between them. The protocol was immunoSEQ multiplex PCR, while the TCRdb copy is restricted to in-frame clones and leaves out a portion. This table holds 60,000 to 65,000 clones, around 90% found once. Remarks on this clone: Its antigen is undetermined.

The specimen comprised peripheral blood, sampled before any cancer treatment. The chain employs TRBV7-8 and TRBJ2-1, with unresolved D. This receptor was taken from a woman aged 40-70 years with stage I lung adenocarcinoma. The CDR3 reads CASSLGQYNEQFF. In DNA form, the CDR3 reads TGTGCCAGCAGCTTAGGGCAGTACAATGAGCAGTTCTTC.